This record looks at one T cell receptor beta chain sequence and its context. The sample comes from a study of T cells after yellow fever vaccination. From the 5' RACE reads, TCRdb called clonotypes with MiXCR, one entry per CDR3 protein. The sample lists tens of thousands of distinct CDR3 sequences, around 7% seen once, with approximately 28% in the top ten. Sequenced here: CD8+ T cells sorted from PBMCs, sampled 9 to 10 days after the first yellow fever vaccination. This receptor was obtained from a man younger than 35 who received the YFV17D yellow fever vaccine.

The CDR3 loop reads CASSHRTGPDVWSYNEQFF. CDR3 DNA: TGCGCCAGCAGCCATCGGACAGGGCCTGACGTTTGGTCCTACAATGAGCAGTTCTTC. V usage is TRBV4-3 and J usage is TRBJ2-1; 8 bases line up with TRBD1. J gave up 1 base and V 3 bases, and 14 bases lay outside the gene matches. Germline CDR1 LGHNA, CDR2 YSLEER. This CDR3 contains 19 residues.